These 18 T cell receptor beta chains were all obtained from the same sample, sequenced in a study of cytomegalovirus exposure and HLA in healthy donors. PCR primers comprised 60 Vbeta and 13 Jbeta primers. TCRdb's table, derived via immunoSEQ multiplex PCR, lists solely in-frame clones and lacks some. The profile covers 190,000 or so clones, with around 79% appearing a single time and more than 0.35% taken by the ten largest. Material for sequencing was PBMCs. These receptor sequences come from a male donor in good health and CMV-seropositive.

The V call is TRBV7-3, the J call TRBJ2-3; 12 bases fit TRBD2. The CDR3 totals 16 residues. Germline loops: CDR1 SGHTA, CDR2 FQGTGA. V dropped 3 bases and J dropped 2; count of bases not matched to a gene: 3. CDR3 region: CASSFRTSGNTDTQYF. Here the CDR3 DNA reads TGTGCCAGCAGCTTCAGGACTAGCGGGAACACAGATACGCAGTATTTT.

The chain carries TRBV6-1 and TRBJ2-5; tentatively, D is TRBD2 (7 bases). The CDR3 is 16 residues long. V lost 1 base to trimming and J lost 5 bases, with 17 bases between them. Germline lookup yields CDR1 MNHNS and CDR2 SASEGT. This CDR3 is CASSEGEWGGGETQYF. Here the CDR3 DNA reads TGTGCCAGCAGTGAAGGGGAATGGGGGGGCGGGGAGACCCAGTACTTC.

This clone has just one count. CDR3 region: CASSAQANTEAFF. CDR3 bases: TGTGCCAGCAGTGCACAGGCGAACACTGAAGCTTTCTTT. This chain links TRBV2 with TRBJ1-1; D is possibly TRBD1 (5 bases). V was shortened by 4 bases and J by 1 base, with 7 bases between the two germline ends. Germline V lookup: CDR1 SNHLY, CDR2 FYNNEI. This CDR3 comprises 13 residues.

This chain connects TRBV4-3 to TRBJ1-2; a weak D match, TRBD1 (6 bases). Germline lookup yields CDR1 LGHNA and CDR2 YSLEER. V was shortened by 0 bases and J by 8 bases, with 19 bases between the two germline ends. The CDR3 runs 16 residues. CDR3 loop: CASSQDSTGYSVGYTF. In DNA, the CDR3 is TGCGCCAGCAGCCAAGATTCTACAGGGTATTCGGTAGGCTACACCTTC.

CDR3 amino acids: CASSLNGGPDTQYF. The CDR3 DNA reads TGTGCCAGCAGCTTAAACGGGGGGCCAGATACGCAGTATTTT. This chain links TRBV7-3 with TRBJ2-3; tentative D call: TRBD2 (7 bases). Germline-derived CDR1 and CDR2 are SGHTA and FQGTGA. The V gene lost 1 base and the J gene lost 4 bases, with 9 bases spanning the gap. The CDR3 is 14 residues long.

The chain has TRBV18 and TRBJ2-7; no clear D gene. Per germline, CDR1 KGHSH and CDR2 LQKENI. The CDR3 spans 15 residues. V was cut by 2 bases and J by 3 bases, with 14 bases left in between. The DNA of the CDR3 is TGTGCCAGCTCACCAGCGATAGCCACGGGCTACGAGCAGTACTTC. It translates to CASSPAIATGYEQYF.

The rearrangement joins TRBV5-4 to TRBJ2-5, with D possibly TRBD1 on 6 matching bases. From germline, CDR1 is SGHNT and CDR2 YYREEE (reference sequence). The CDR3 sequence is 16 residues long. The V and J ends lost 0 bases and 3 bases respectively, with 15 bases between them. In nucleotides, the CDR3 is TGTGCCAGCAGCTTGGATCTACAGGGAAGAGAAGAGACCCAGTACTTC. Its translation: CASSLDLQGREETQYF. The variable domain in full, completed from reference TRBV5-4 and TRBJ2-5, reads ETGVTQSPTHLIKTRGQQVTLRCSSQSGHNTVSWYQQALGQGPQFIFQYYREEENGRGNFPPRFSGLQFPNYSSELNVNALELDDSALYLCASSLDLQGREETQYFGPGTRLLVL.

CDR3 region: CASSSSPTENTEAFF. The CDR3 DNA sequence: TGTGCCAGCAGTTCTTCTCCGACTGAGAACACTGAAGCTTTCTTT. The chain employs TRBV28 and TRBJ1-1, with unresolved D. V dropped 4 bases and J dropped 1 base, with 13 bases sitting between them. The length of the CDR3 is 15 residues. CDR1 MDHEN and CDR2 SYDVKM come from the germline V gene.

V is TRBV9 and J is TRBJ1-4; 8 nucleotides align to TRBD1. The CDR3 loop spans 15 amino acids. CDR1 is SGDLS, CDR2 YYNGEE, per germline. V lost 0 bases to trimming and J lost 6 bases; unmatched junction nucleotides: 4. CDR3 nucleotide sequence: TGTGCCAGCAGCGTAGAGGACAGGGTAGATGAAAAACTGTTTTTT. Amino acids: CASSVEDRVDEKLFF.

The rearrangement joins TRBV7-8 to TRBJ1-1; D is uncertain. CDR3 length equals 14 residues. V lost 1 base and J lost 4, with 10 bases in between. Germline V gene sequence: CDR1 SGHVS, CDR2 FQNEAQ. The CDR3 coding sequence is TGTGCCAGCAGCTTAGGGAGTGGAAGCACTGAAGCTTTCTTT. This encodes CASSLGSGSTEAFF.

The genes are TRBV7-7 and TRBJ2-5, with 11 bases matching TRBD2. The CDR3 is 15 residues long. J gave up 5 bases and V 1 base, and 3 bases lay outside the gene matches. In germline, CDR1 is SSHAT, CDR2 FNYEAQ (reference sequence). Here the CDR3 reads CASSLGPSGGETQYF. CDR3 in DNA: TGTGCCAGCAGCTTAGGCCCTAGCGGGGGGGAGACCCAGTACTTC.

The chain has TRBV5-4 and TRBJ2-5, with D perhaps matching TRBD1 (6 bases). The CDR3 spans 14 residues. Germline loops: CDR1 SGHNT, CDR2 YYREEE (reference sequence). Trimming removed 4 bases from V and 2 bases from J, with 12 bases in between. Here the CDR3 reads CASSKDREQETQYF. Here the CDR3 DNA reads TGTGCCAGCAGCAAGGACAGAGAGCAAGAGACCCAGTACTTC.

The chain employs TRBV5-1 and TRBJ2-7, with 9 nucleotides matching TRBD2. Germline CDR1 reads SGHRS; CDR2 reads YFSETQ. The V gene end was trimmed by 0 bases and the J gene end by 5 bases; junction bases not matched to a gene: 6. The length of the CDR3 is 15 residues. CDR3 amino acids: CASSLAISGSDEQYF. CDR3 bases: TGCGCCAGCAGCTTGGCCATTAGCGGGAGTGACGAGCAGTACTTC.

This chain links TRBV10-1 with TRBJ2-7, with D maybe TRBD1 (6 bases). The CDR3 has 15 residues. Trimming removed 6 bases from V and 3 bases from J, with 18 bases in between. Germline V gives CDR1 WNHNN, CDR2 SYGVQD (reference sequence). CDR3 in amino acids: CASRPIRDTHYEQYF. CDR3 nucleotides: TGCGCCAGCAGACCTATCCGGGACACCCACTACGAGCAGTACTTC.

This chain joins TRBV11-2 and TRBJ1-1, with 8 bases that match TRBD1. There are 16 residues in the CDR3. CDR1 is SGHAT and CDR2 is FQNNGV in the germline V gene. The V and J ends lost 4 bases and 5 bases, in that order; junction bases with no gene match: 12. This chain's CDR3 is CASSSPGIQGATEAFF. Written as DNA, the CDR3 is TGTGCCAGCAGCTCGCCTGGGATCCAGGGGGCGACTGAAGCTTTCTTT.

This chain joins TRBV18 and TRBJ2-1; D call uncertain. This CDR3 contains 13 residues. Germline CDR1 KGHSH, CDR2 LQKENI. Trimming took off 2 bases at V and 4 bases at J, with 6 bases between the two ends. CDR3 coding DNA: TGTGCCAGCTCACCAGCAGGTTACAATGAGCAGTTCTTC. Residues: CASSPAGYNEQFF.

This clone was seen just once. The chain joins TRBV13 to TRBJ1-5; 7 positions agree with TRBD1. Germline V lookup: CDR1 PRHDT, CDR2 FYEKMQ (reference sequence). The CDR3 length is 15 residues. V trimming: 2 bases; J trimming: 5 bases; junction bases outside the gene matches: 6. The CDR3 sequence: CASSLWGQSHQPQHF. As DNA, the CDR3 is TGTGCCAGCAGCTTATGGGGACAGTCACATCAGCCCCAGCATTTT.

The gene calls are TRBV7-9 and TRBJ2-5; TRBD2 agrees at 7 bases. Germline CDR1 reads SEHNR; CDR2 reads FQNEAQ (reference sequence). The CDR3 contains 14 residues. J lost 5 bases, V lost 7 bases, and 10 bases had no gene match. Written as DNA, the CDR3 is TGTGCCAGCAACCATGGTGGGGGGGTCGAGACCCAGTACTTC. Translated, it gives CASNHGGGVETQYF.